These 22 T cell receptor beta chains originate from one sample sequenced in a study of blood T cell repertoires in COVID-19. This table comes from immunoSEQ multiplex PCR, and its TCRdb copy is limited to in-frame clones, with some not included. The top ten clones hold more than 2.5% of a sample with some 190,000 clones, about 81% of them seen once. Sequences were obtained from PBMCs or T cells enriched from blood (not recorded which). All receptors derive from a woman in her thirties who had recovered from COVID-19.

The rearrangement links TRBV7-8 to TRBJ2-2; the D gene is possibly TRBD2 (5 bases). This CDR3 is built from 16 residues. With 5 bases removed from V and 2 bases from J, the gap between germline ends came to 15 bases. The germline gives CDR1 SGHVS, CDR2 FQNEAQ. The DNA for the CDR3 is TGTGCCAGCAGCCGAGGGCCCCAAATTAACACCGGGGAGCTGTTTTTT. This translates into CASSRGPQINTGELFF.

The chain has TRBV5-1 and TRBJ2-1; 15 bases agree with TRBD2. Germline values: CDR1 SGHRS, CDR2 YFSETQ. This CDR3 is built from 19 residues. V lost 1 base, J lost 2 bases, and 7 bases stayed unmatched. CDR3: CASSLTPGLAGGAYNEQFF. CDR3 DNA: TGCGCCAGCAGCTTGACCCCGGGACTAGCGGGAGGTGCCTACAATGAGCAGTTCTTC.

This chain connects TRBV11-2 to TRBJ2-1; D may be TRBD2 (7 bases). This CDR3 spans 15 amino acids. CDR1 is SGHAT, CDR2 FQNNGV, per germline. V shed 0 bases and J shed 7 bases, with 13 bases lying between them. CDR3 sequence: CASSLDGGAWNEQFF. The CDR3 coding sequence is TGTGCCAGCAGCTTAGATGGGGGGGCTTGGAATGAGCAGTTCTTC.

This chain links TRBV18 with TRBJ2-3, with D unresolved. Trimming stripped 0 bases from V and 2 bases from J, with 9 bases between. The length of the CDR3 is 15 residues. Germline values: CDR1 KGHSH, CDR2 LQKENI. CDR3: CASSPPGRNTDTQYF. CDR3 DNA sequence: TGTGCCAGCTCACCACCGGGCAGGAACACAGATACGCAGTATTTT. The entire variable domain, with the rest obtained from reference TRBV18 and TRBJ2-3, is as follows: NAGVMQNPRHLVRRRGQEARLRCSPMKGHSHVYWYRQLPEEGLKFMVYLQKENIIDESGMPKERFSAEFPKEGPSILRIQQVVRGDSAAYFCASSPPGRNTDTQYFGPGTRLTVL.

The chain employs TRBV5-1 and TRBJ1-4; D might be TRBD1 (6 bases). The CDR3 is 16 amino acids. V was cut by 0 bases and J by 4 bases, with 13 bases left in between. Germline CDR1 and CDR2: SGHRS and YFSETQ. The CDR3: CASSLAPTGGNEKLFF. The DNA for the CDR3 is TGCGCCAGCAGCTTGGCTCCGACAGGCGGTAATGAAAAACTGTTTTTT.

The CDR3 sequence is CASSLPRGQGARNSPLHF. In nucleotides, the CDR3 is TGTGCCAGCAGCTTACCAAGGGGACAGGGGGCGCGGAATTCACCCCTCCACTTT. The chain uses TRBV5-8 and TRBJ1-6; TRBD1 agrees at 12 bases. Germline CDR1 is SGHTS and CDR2 is YDEGEE. Trimming took 2 bases from V and 7 from J; bases not matched to a gene: 10. CDR3 size: 18 residues.

This rearrangement joins TRBV7-9 to TRBJ1-4; D is possibly TRBD1 (6 bases). Trimming pared 6 bases from V and 8 bases from J, leaving 10 bases between. CDR1 is SEHNR and CDR2 is FQNEAQ in the germline V gene (reference sequence). This CDR3 has 12 amino acids. CDR3 loop: CASRQGGEKLFF. The CDR3 DNA sequence: TGTGCCAGCAGACAGGGAGGGGAAAAACTGTTTTTT.

The chain combines TRBV15 with TRBJ2-5; TRBD2 aligns across 15 bases. Germline CDR1 is LNHNV and CDR2 is YYDKDF (reference sequence). The J segment lost 5 bases and the V segment lost 1 base, leaving 11 bases of the junction unmatched. CDR3 length equals 19 residues. CDR3 loop: CATSRGGLAGGPWLETQYF. The DNA of the CDR3 is TGTGCCACCAGCAGAGGAGGACTAGCGGGAGGGCCTTGGTTGGAGACCCAGTACTTC.

This rearrangement joins TRBV15 to TRBJ1-2; tentative D call: TRBD1 (6 bases). The V gene's germline CDR1 is LNHNV and CDR2 YYDKDF (reference sequence). V lost 0 bases to trimming and J lost 3 bases, with 8 bases between them. This CDR3 comprises 14 residues. The CDR3 here is CATSREQGDYGYTF. The DNA for the CDR3 is TGTGCCACCAGCAGAGAACAGGGTGACTATGGCTACACCTTC.

A single count supports this clone. The CDR3 DNA reads TGTGCCAGCAGGGGGACAGGGACGCAGCCCCAGCATTTT. The encoded protein is CASRGTGTQPQHF. The rearrangement uses TRBV2 and TRBJ1-5; TRBD1 matches 9 bases. In germline, CDR1 is SNHLY, CDR2 FYNNEI. The V gene end was trimmed by 6 bases and the J gene end by 7 bases; junction bases not matched to a gene: 4. CDR3 length: 13 amino acids.

Notes on this clone: Compared with germline, one end of the junction differs, possibly owing to a read error. The CDR3 loop reads CVSSYSSFYQPQHF. In DNA, the CDR3 is TGTGTCAGCAGTTACTCCAGTTTCTATCAGCCCCAGCATTTT. The chain links TRBV6-5 to TRBJ1-5; D is unclear. Germline V gives CDR1 MNHEY, CDR2 SVGAGI. The CDR3 totals 14 residues.

The chain recombines TRBV25-1 with TRBJ1-6; no firm D call. The CDR3 spans 13 residues. Germline CDR1 and CDR2: MGHDK and SYGVNS. Trimming shortened V by 8 bases and J by 3 bases, and 8 bases separated the two germline ends. CDR3 in amino acids: CASRRDYNSPLHF. The CDR3 DNA reads as TGTGCCAGCCGGAGGGACTATAATTCACCCCTCCACTTT.

A single count supports this clone. The rearrangement joins TRBV6-5 to TRBJ2-7; TRBD2 is a possible D gene (6 bases). The length of the CDR3 is 15 residues. Germline-derived CDR1 and CDR2 are MNHEY and SVGAGI. V lost 0 bases to trimming and J lost 1 base, with 10 bases between them. CDR3 DNA: TGTGCCAGCAGTTACTCTGGGACTCTTTCCTACGAGCAGTACTTC. It specifies CASSYSGTLSYEQYF.

On this clone: One junction end disagrees with the germline gene, perhaps due to a read error. This specimen includes other DNA sequences encoding the same CDR3. This chain links TRBV5-4 with TRBJ2-7, with 10 positions matching TRBD2. Germline loops: CDR1 SGHNT, CDR2 YYREEE (reference sequence). This CDR3 spans 15 amino acids. CDR3 residues: CASSLEAGGPYEQYF. CDR3 nucleotides: TGTGCCAGCAGTTTGGAAGCGGGAGGGCCCTACGAGCAGTACTTC.

V usage is TRBV5-5 and J usage is TRBJ1-1, with D possibly matching TRBD1 (5 bases). The germline V gene encodes CDR1 SGHKS and CDR2 YYEKEE (reference sequence). The V gene lost 4 bases and the J gene lost 8 bases, with 12 bases spanning the gap. CDR3 size: 12 residues. The CDR3 DNA reads TGTGCCAGCAGCCCCCAGGGCACCGAAGCTTTCTTT. This encodes CASSPQGTEAFF.

The chain is built from TRBV18 and TRBJ1-4; D is ambiguous. Between the trimmed V and J ends, which lost 6 bases and 8 bases, there was a span of 13 bases. This CDR3 has 13 amino acids. Per the germline V gene, CDR1 is KGHSH and CDR2 is LQKENI. The CDR3 spells CASSQWTDEKLFF. The CDR3 DNA reads as TGTGCCAGCTCTCAATGGACTGACGAAAAACTGTTTTTT. The full variable domain, rest sourced from reference TRBV18 and TRBJ1-4, is NAGVMQNPRHLVRRRGQEARLRCSPMKGHSHVYWYRQLPEEGLKFMVYLQKENIIDESGMPKERFSAEFPKEGPSILRIQQVVRGDSAAYFCASSQWTDEKLFFGSGTQLSVL.

The chain carries TRBV28 and TRBJ1-4, with 10 bases fitting TRBD1. Germline V gene sequence: CDR1 MDHEN, CDR2 SYDVKM. V lost 7 bases to trimming and J lost 8 bases; unmatched junction nucleotides: 10. There are 15 residues in the CDR3. The CDR3 nucleotides read TGTGCCAGCATCCCATTGACAGGGGGCAGGGAAAAACTGTTTTTT. This encodes CASIPLTGGREKLFF. Together with reference TRBV28 and TRBJ1-4, the CDR3 gives the full variable domain: DVKVTQSSRYLVKRTGEKVFLECVQDMDHENMFWYRQDPGLGLRLIYFSYDVKMKEKGDIPEGYSVSREKKERFSLILESASTNQTSMYLCASIPLTGGREKLFFGSGTQLSVL.

The chain links TRBV2 to TRBJ1-1, with D unresolved. CDR1 and CDR2 (germline): SNHLY, FYNNEI. The V and J ends lost 8 bases and 0 bases respectively, with 10 bases between them. The CDR3 has 13 amino acids. CDR3 bases: TGTGCCAGCGCCAGCGAAATGAACACTGAAGCTTTCTTT. It yields the protein CASASEMNTEAFF.

The V call is TRBV5-6, the J call TRBJ2-2; 7 bases agree with TRBD1. J was trimmed by 4 bases and V by 4 bases; bases with no gene match: 7. Germline CDR1 SGHDT, CDR2 YYEEEE. The CDR3 covers 15 residues. CDR3 sequence reads: CASSQQGLFTGELFF. CDR3 sequence (DNA): TGTGCCAGCAGCCAACAGGGGTTGTTCACCGGGGAGCTGTTTTTT.

This chain connects TRBV5-1 to TRBJ2-7, with D unresolved. This CDR3 region has 13 residues. Trimming pared 1 base from V and 5 bases from J, leaving 10 bases between. Germline CDR1 reads SGHRS; CDR2 reads YFSETQ. CDR3 nucleotides: TGCGCCAGCAGCTTGTCTGGGCCCAACGAGCAGTACTTC. Residues: CASSLSGPNEQYF.

The chain combines TRBV29-1 with TRBJ1-2, with a possible D match to TRBD1 (6 bases). The germline V and J ends were trimmed by 6 bases and 5 bases, with 19 bases remaining between them. The germline V gene has CDR1 SQVTM and CDR2 ANQGSEA. The CDR3 covers 14 residues. The DNA of the CDR3 is TGCAGCGTCCTCCGGGGGGCTGTGTCGTATGGCTACACCTTC. This gives the protein CSVLRGAVSYGYTF.

This rearrangement joins TRBV2 to TRBJ2-3; D possibly corresponds to TRBD1 (6 bases). Germline V gene sequence: CDR1 SNHLY, CDR2 FYNNEI. The V gene lost 7 bases and the J gene lost 2 bases, with 16 bases spanning the gap. The CDR3 is 15 residues long. The CDR3 DNA reads as TGTGCCAGCAAGGGGGATCCCCCTATCACAGATACGCAGTATTTT. It codes for CASKGDPPITDTQYF.